The entry that follows covers one T cell receptor beta chain sequence. Source study methods: By means of reference gene primer amplification, nucleated cell counts were estimated. The repertoire was sequenced with immunoSEQ multiplex PCR; TCRdb's copy has only in-frame clones and lacks some. Clone size and the V and J calls come from that table; the DNA yielded D and trimming. The table lists some 250,000 clones, less than 90% of them singletons, with 6.2% in the top ten. The sample originates from a study of blood T cell repertoires in COVID-19. Across the study: Sites in the United States, Italy and Spain provided acute and convalescent COVID-19 samples. The cDNA or gDNA used as material had been derived from T cells, B-cell-depleted T cells, or PBMCs.

The CDR3 totals 12 residues. V was cut by 5 bases and J by 4 bases, with 9 bases left in between. Germline lookup yields CDR1 SGHVS and CDR2 FQNEAQ. The rearrangement links TRBV7-8 to TRBJ2-7, with D perhaps matching TRBD1 (6 bases). The clonotype was recovered from a man aged 55 to 70 with acute or convalescent COVID-19. The specimen sequenced was peripheral blood. CDR3 region: CASSVTGYEQYF. CDR3 bases: TGTGCCAGCAGCGTTACAGGGTACGAGCAGTACTTC.